The clone carrying this TCR beta chain is labeled medium-sized (0.01 to 0.1%). No treatment had been given to any patient before thyroid surgery. The data were obtained in a study of metastatic and nonmetastatic thyroid tumors. Germline CDR1 reads SGHRS; CDR2 reads YFSETQ. V was cut by 4 bases and J by 3 bases, with 19 bases left in between. The CDR3 totals 16 residues. MiXCR was used by TCRdb to re-call the PCR reads. The table has fewer than 5,500 clones, 28% seen once; the top ten hold around 15%. Sequencing was done on a sample of adjacent normal tissue. This clonotype was obtained from a female donor with papillary thyroid cancer or a benign thyroid nodule (not recorded which). Some clones in this sample may be carry-over from other donors' samples. This sequence joins TRBV5-1 and TRBJ1-1, with D unresolved. The CDR3 is CASSLVYLAPDTEAFF. The DNA for the CDR3 is TGCGCCAGCAGCCTAGTCTACCTAGCCCCCGACACTGAAGCTTTCTTT. The variable domain in full, with the rest retrieved from reference TRBV5-1 and TRBJ1-1, is KAGVTQTPRYLIKTRGQQVTLSCSPISGHRSVSWYQQTPGQGLQFLFEYFSETQRNKGNFPGRFSGRQFSNSRSEMNVSTLELGDSALYLCASSLVYLAPDTEAFFGQGTRLTVV.